A selection of T cell receptor beta chains follows, all from one sample in a study of blood T cell repertoires in COVID-19. Libraries were prepared by immunoSEQ multiplex PCR; TCRdb keeps only in-frame clonotypes and omits some of them. This table holds about 350,000 clones, approximately 89% found once. The sample comprised peripheral blood. The receptors shown here come from a woman aged 55-70 years with COVID-19, enrolled during active disease. CDR3s include the opening cysteine and the closing phenylalanine or tryptophan. D genes are given only for firm matches. Not every row has a clone size; where given, it reads once, few, many or a size class.

D	J	size	V	DNA	CDR3
-	TRBJ2-1	-	TRBV2	TGTGCCAGCAGTGAAGAGGGGCCAACCTACAATGAGCAGTTCTTC	CASSEEGPTYNEQFF
-	TRBJ2-5	few	TRBV3-1/TRBV3-2	TGTGCCAGCAGCCACCTGGCGGGGGCCCAAGAGACCCAGTACTTC	CASSHLAGAQETQYF
TRBD1	TRBJ1-2	once	TRBV29-1	TGCAGCGTATACAGGGGAAACTATGGCTACACCTTC	CSVYRGNYGYTF
-	TRBJ1-4	-	TRBV6-5	TGTGCCAGCAGCGCCATCGGGGGAACTAATGAAAAACTGTTTTTT	CASSAIGGTNEKLFF
-	TRBJ2-5	-	TRBV27	TGTGCCAGCGCCCATGGGGGGGCTCAAGAGACCCAGTACTTC	CASAHGGAQETQYF
TRBD1	TRBJ1-4	-	TRBV5-1	TGCGCCAGCAGACTGGGACAGGGGAATGAAAAACTGTTTTTT	CASRLGQGNEKLFF
TRBD1	TRBJ1-6	-	TRBV6-1	TGTGCCAGCAGTGAAGGTGACAGGGGACCGAATAATTCACCCCTCCACTTT	CASSEGDRGPNNSPLHF
-	TRBJ1-2	-	TRBV2	TGTGCCAGCAGGGGGGCAGCCATAGGGGAGGGCTACACCTTC	CASRGAAIGEGYTF
TRBD1	TRBJ1-5	-	TRBV6-1	TGTGCCAGCAGTGAGGGGACAGGGTCGAGCAATCAGCCCCAGCATTTT	CASSEGTGSSNQPQHF
-	TRBJ1-4	-	TRBV5-1	TGCGCCAGCAGAGCCACAGGGCTTAATGAAAAACTGTTTTTT	CASRATGLNEKLFF
TRBD1	TRBJ2-2	-	TRBV19	TGTGCCAGCGGGACAGGGGGCCCCGGGGAGCTGTTTTTT	CASGTGGPGELFF
-	TRBJ2-2	-	TRBV5-4	TGTGCCAGCAGCTTGTTCTTCTCTCCATCAGTAGGGGAGCTGTTTTTT	CASSLFFSPSVGELFF
-	TRBJ1-5	-	TRBV2	TGTGCCAGCAGTGATAGTGAAAATCAGCCCCAGCATTTT	CASSDSENQPQHF
TRBD2	TRBJ2-6	-	TRBV2	TGTGCCAGCAGTGTTTTAGGGACTAGCGACCCCGGGGCCAACGTCCTGACTTTC	CASSVLGTSDPGANVLTF
TRBD1	TRBJ1-1	-	TRBV7-6	TGTGCCAGCTCAATACGGGGGACAGCCAACACTGAAGCTTTCTTT	CASSIRGTANTEAFF
-	TRBJ1-1	-	TRBV3-1/TRBV3-2	TGTGCCAGCAGCCAAGCAACCCAACGCGCTGAAGCTTTCTTT	CASSQATQRAEAFF
-	TRBJ1-6	-	TRBV3-1/TRBV3-2	TGTGCCAGCAGCCGGGAGTCGGTAAGCTCCTATAATTCACCCCTCCACTTT	CASSRESVSSYNSPLHF
-	TRBJ1-1	-	TRBV3-1/TRBV3-2	TGTGCCAGCAGCCAAGGACGGAGCGGTGAAGCTTTCTTT	CASSQGRSGEAFF
-	TRBJ2-3	-	TRBV3-1/TRBV3-2	TGTGCCAGCAGCCAGGGCTTAGAGGGAGATACGCAGTATTTT	CASSQGLEGDTQYF
TRBD2	TRBJ2-2	-	TRBV19	TGTGCCTCAACGGAGGGCGGAGCGGGGGGCCTCACCGGGGAGCTGTTTTTT	CASTEGGAGGLTGELFF
-	TRBJ2-3	once	TRBV18	TGTGCCAGCTCCCCAGCAGACGACACTGCGCAGTATTTT	CASSPADDTAQYF
TRBD2	TRBJ2-3	-	TRBV3-1/TRBV3-2	TGTGCCAGCAGCCAAGATACGGGGGGGGCCGGAGATACGCAGTATTTT	CASSQDTGGAGDTQYF
-	TRBJ2-3	-	TRBV7-8	TGTGCCAGCAGCTTAGCGGACTACCCCATCACAGATACGCAGTATTTT	CASSLADYPITDTQYF
TRBD2	TRBJ2-7	once	TRBV5-1	TGCGCCAGCAGCTATAGCGGGGGGGTCTCCTACGAGCAGTACTTC	CASSYSGGVSYEQYF
TRBD1	TRBJ1-2	-	TRBV12-5	TGTGCTAGTGGTTTCGGGACAGGGCCCACTACTGGCTACACCTTC	CASGFGTGPTTGYTF
-	TRBJ1-1	-	TRBV6-6	TGTGCCAGCAGCCCCCCAGCGGGTCTAACTCGAGCTTTCTTT	CASSPPAGLTRAFF
-	TRBJ1-5	-	TRBV28	TGTGCCAGCAGCCTTGGGGCTCAGCCCCAGCATTTT	CASSLGAQPQHF
-	TRBJ1-2	once	TRBV5-4	TGTGCCAGCAGCTTGGATGGAGAGGACTACACCTTC	CASSLDGEDYTF
-	TRBJ1-3	-	TRBV6-5	TGTGCCAGCCACGCCGGGGGAAACACCATATATTTT	CASHAGGNTIYF
-	TRBJ1-5	-	TRBV16	TGTGCCAGCAGCCAATCGAGGGGGTTGCAGCCCCAGCATTTT	CASSQSRGLQPQHF
-	TRBJ2-7	-	TRBV6-5	TGTGCCAGCAGGTTGGCGGACAGTACCACCTACGAGCAGTACTTC	CASRLADSTTYEQYF
-	TRBJ1-1	-	TRBV5-4	TGTGCCAGCAGCAGGGCCCTCGGGGTTACGTTGAGGTCTGAAGCTTTCTTT	CASSRALGVTLRSEAFF
-	TRBJ1-2	-	TRBV15	TGTGCCACCAGCAGAGATTCTGGCGGGGGCCTTGGGGGCTACACCTTC	CATSRDSGGGLGGYTF
-	TRBJ2-3	once	TRBV3-1/TRBV3-2	TGTGCCAGCAGTCTAGGACAGCTTCTCACAGATACGCAGTATTTT	CASSLGQLLTDTQYF
-	TRBJ1-6	-	TRBV11-2	TGTGCCAGCAGCTTATGGCAGATTAATTCACCCCTCCACTTT	CASSLWQINSPLHF
-	TRBJ2-7	-	TRBV10-3	TGTGCCATCAGTGAGTCGACTCCCAGGGCAGGAAACGAGCAGTACTTC	CAISESTPRAGNEQYF
-	TRBJ1-1	-	TRBV5-1	TGCGCCAGCAGCTTAAGGGGGATGGACACTGAAGCTTTCTTT	CASSLRGMDTEAFF
TRBD1	TRBJ2-5	-	TRBV6-5	TGTGCCAGTTCTCGGGACAGGGTACAGGAGACCCAGTACTTC	CASSRDRVQETQYF
-	TRBJ1-1	-	TRBV7-2	TGTGCCAGCAGGAACTCATTGGGGGCGACCACTGAAGCTTTCTTT	CASRNSLGATTEAFF
TRBD2	TRBJ2-4	-	TRBV20-1	TGCAGTGCTAGTCCTAGCGGGGGCAAAAACATTCAGTACTTC	CSASPSGGKNIQYF
TRBD1	TRBJ1-6	many	TRBV6-5	TGTGCCAGCAGTACCGAGACAGGGGTTTCACCCCTCCACTTT	CASSTETGVSPLHF
-	TRBJ1-1	-	TRBV29-1	TGCAGCGTTGAAGAAACGGGCACTGAAGCTTTCTTT	CSVEETGTEAFF
TRBD1	TRBJ2-7	-	TRBV27	TGTGCCAGCAGGGGGACAGCCTCCTACGAGCAGTACTTC	CASRGTASYEQYF
-	TRBJ2-1	-	TRBV7-3	TGTGCCAGCAGCTTGGGGGCGAACAGTGAGCAGTTCTTC	CASSLGANSEQFF
TRBD1	TRBJ2-1	-	TRBV3-1/TRBV3-2	TGTGCCAGCAGCCGGCCGGGACAGCTCTACAATGAGCAGTTCTTC	CASSRPGQLYNEQFF
-	TRBJ1-5	-	TRBV4-2	TGTGCCAGCAGCCAAGGTTCAGGGCTGACTTTTCAGCCCCAGCATTTT	CASSQGSGLTFQPQHF
-	TRBJ1-5	-	TRBV6-5	TGTGCCGCGCGGGCAATTAGCAATCAGCCCCAGCATTTT	CAARAISNQPQHF
TRBD1	TRBJ1-1	-	TRBV4-1	TGCGCCAGCAGCCGAGGAGAATTCCGGGACAGCAAAAACACTGAAGCTTTCTTT	CASSRGEFRDSKNTEAFF
-	TRBJ2-3	-	TRBV5-4	TGTGCCAGCAGGGGCGGAGGGGATACGCAGTATTTT	CASRGGGDTQYF
TRBD1	TRBJ1-1	-	TRBV15	TGTGCCACCAGCAGAGTGAGGGGGCTCACTGAAGCTTTCTTT	CATSRVRGLTEAFF
-	TRBJ1-4	-	TRBV7-9	TGTGCCAGCAGCTTACAGGCGCTTAATGAAAAACTGTTTTTT	CASSLQALNEKLFF
TRBD2	TRBJ2-7	-	TRBV11-2	TGTGCCAGCACCCCGTTCGGGGGGGCCTACGAGCAGTACTTC	CASTPFGGAYEQYF
-	TRBJ1-2	-	TRBV7-2	TGTGCCAGCAGCTTATTAGTGAGGGATGGCTACACCTTC	CASSLLVRDGYTF
TRBD2	TRBJ2-1	-	TRBV7-2	TGTGCCAGCAGCTTAGGACCGGGAGGGGAGCAGTTCTTC	CASSLGPGGEQFF